This TCR beta chain was obtained from a study of early stage breast cancer tumors. The method was immunoSEQ multiplex PCR; TCRdb's version includes in-frame clones alone and lacks a portion of them. Of about 36,000 clones detected, around 68% appear once; the ten largest clones hold about 7%. Germline-derived CDR1 and CDR2 are MNHNY and SVGAGI (reference sequence). Trimming took off 6 bases at V and 3 bases at J, with 15 bases between the two ends. The CDR3 loop spans 14 amino acids. V and J are TRBV6-6 and TRBJ2-7; weak D call: TRBD1 (6 bases). This TCR was recovered from a person in their sixties with breast cancer. The sequencing input was blood. CDR3 DNA sequence: TGTGCCAGCAGCGCCGGACAGTCTTTCTACGAGCAGTACTTC. Translation: CASSAGQSFYEQYF.